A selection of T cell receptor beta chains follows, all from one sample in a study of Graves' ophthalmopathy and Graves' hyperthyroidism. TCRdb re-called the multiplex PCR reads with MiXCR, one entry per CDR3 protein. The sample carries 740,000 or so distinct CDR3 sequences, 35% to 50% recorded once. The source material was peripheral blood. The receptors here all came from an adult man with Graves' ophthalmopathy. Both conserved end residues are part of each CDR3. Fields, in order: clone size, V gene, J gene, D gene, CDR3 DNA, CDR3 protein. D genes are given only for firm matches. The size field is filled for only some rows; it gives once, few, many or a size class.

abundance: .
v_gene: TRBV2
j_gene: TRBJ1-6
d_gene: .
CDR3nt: TGTGCCAGCGGTTTAACCCCCTATGATCCCCTCCACTTT
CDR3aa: CASGLTPYDPLHF

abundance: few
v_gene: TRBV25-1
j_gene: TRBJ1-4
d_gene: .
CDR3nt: TGTGCCAGCAGTGACGGTTGGGGACGCACTAATGAAAAACTGTTTTTT
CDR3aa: CASSDGWGRTNEKLFF

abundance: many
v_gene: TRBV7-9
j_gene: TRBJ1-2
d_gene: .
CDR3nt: TGTGCCAGCAGCTTATCAAGGGATGACTACACCTTC
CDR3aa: CASSLSRDDYTF

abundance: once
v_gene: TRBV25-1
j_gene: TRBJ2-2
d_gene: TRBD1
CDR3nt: TGTGCCAGCAGTTTGTTCAGGGGGATCGGGGAGCTGTTTTTT
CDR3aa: CASSLFRGIGELFF

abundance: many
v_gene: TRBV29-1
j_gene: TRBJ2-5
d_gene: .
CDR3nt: TGCAGCGCCGCAGGGACTCAAGAGACCCAGTACTTC
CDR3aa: CSAAGTQETQYF

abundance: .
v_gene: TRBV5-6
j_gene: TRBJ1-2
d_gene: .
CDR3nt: TGTGCCAGCAGCCCCCCCGATGGAGCTGGCTACACCTTC
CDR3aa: CASSPPDGAGYTF

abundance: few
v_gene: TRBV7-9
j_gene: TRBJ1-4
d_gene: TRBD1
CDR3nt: TGTGCCAGCAGCTTAGACGGGGGGGACAGTGAAAAACTGTTTTTT
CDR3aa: CASSLDGGDSEKLFF

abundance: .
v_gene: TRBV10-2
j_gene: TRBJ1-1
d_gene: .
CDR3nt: TGTGCCAGCAAACGATTCGGGAAAGAAGCTTTCTTT
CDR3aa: CASKRFGKEAFF

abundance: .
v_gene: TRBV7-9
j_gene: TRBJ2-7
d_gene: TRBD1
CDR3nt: TGTGCCAGCAGCTTGCGGGACAGGGACTTC
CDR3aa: CASSLRDRDF

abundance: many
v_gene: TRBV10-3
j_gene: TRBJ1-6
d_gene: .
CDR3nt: TGTGCCATCAGTGACCTTGCAGGCTTGAGCAATTCACCCCTCCACTTT
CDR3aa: CAISDLAGLSNSPLHF

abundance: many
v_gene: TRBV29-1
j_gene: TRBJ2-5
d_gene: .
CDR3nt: TGCAGCGTTGAGGGGTTTGAGGGAGAGACCCAGTACTTC
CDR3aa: CSVEGFEGETQYF

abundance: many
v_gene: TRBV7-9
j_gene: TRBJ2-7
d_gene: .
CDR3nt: TGTGCCAGCAGCTCCTCGGCGTCCTACGAGCAGTACTTC
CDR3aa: CASSSSASYEQYF

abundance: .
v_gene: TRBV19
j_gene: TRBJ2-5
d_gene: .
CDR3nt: TGTGCCAGTAGAAATCGTAAGACCCAGTACTTC
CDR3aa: CASRNRKTQYF

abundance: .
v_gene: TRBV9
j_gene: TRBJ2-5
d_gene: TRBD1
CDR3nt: TGTGCCAGCAGCCCATCGGACAGGCTCCAAGAGACCCAGTACTTC
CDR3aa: CASSPSDRLQETQYF

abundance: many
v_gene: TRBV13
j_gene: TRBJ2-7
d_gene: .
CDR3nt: TGTGCCAGCAGCGGATCGGACAGCTCCTACGAGCAGTACTTC
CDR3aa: CASSGSDSSYEQYF

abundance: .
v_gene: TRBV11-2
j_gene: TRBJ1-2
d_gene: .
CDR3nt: TGTGCCAGCAGCTTGGCAATCGAGCCCTATGGCTACACCTTC
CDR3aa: CASSLAIEPYGYTF

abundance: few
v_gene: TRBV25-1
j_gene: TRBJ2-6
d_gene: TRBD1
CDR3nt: TGTGCCAGCAGCCAGATTCGGACAGGCCGCTCTGGGGCCAACGTCCTGACTTTC
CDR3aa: CASSQIRTGRSGANVLTF

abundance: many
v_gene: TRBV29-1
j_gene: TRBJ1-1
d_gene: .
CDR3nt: TGCAGCGTTGAAGACCAATTCGTCGGGGGCATGAACACTGAAGCTTTCTTT
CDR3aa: CSVEDQFVGGMNTEAFF

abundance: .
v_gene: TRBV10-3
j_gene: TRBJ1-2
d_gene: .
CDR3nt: TGTGCCAGTCTACAGGACGGCACTCGGTCCTATAGCTACACCTTC
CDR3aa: CASLQDGTRSYSYTF

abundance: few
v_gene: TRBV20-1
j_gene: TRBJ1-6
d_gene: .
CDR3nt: TGCAGTGCTGTAGCGGGAGCCGCGAGGCCCCTCCACTTT
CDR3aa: CSAVAGAARPLHF

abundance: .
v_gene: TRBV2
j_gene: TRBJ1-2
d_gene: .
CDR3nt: TGTGCCTGGAGTCGTGAGGTACAGGGCATGGGCTACACCTTC
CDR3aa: CAWSREVQGMGYTF

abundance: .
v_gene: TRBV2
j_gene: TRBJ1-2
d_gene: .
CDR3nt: TGTGCTAGCGGCCTAACAGGCCTCTATGGCTACACCTTC
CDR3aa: CASGLTGLYGYTF

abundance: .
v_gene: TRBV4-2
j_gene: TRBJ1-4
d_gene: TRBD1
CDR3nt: TGTGCCAGCAGCCAAGATACCCAGGGGGGAAATGAAAAACTGTTTTTT
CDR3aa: CASSQDTQGGNEKLFF

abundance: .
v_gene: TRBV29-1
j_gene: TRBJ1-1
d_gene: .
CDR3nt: TGCAGCACCCTGAGGGGGGACACTGAAGCTTTCTTT
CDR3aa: CSTLRGDTEAFF

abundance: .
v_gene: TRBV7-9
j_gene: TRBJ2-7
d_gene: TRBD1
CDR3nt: TGTGCCAGCAGCTTCGAGCAGGGGGCCTACGAGCAGTACTTC
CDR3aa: CASSFEQGAYEQYF

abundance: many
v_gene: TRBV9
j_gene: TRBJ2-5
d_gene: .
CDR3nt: TGTGCCAGCAGCGTAGGGATTCAAGAGACCCAGTACTTC
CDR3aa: CASSVGIQETQYF

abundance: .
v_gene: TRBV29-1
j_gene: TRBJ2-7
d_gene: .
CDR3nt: TGCAGCGTCGTCCCCCGGTCGGCCTACGAGCAGTACTTC
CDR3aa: CSVVPRSAYEQYF

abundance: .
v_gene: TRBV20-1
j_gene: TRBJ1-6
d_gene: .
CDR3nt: TGCAGTGCTAGAGTAGATTCACCCCTCCACTTT
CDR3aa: CSARVDSPLHF

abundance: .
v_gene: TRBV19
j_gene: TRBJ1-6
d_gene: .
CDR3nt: TGTGCCAGTAGTGGACCGGGACAAAATTTGGGCGATTCACCCCTCCACTTT
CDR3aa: CASSGPGQNLGDSPLHF

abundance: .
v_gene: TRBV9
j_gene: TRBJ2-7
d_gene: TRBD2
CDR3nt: TGTGCCAGCAGCGCCCGACAGCGGGAGGGTCCCAATGAGCAGTACTTC
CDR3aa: CASSARQREGPNEQYF

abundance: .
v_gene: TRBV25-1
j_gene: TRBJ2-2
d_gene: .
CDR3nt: TGTGCCAGCAGCTGGGAGACAGTGAACACCGGGGAGCTGTTTTTT
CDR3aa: CASSWETVNTGELFF

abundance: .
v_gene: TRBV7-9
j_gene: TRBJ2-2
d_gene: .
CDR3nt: TGTGCCAGCAGCCTCAGGACTCCGGGCACCGGGGAGCTGTTTTTT
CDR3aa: CASSLRTPGTGELFF

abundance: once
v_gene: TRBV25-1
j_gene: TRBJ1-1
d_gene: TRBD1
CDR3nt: TGTGCCAGCAGTGCTGGACGGACAGGGGGCTACTCAGGTGAAGCTTTCTTT
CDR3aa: CASSAGRTGGYSGEAFF

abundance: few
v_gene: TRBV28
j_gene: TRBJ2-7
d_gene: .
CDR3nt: TGTGCCAGCAGTTTCTCTGGGACGGCAACCTACGAGCAGTACTTC
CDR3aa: CASSFSGTATYEQYF

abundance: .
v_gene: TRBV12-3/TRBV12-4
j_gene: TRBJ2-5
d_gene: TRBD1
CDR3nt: TGTGCCAGCAGGGGACAGCAAGAGACCCAGTACTTC
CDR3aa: CASRGQQETQYF

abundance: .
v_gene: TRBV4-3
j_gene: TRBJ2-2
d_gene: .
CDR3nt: TGCGCCAGCAGCCATTCCCAGGGCTCCGGGGAGCTGTTTTTT
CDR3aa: CASSHSQGSGELFF

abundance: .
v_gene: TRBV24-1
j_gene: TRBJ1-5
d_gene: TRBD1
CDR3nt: TGTGCCAGCAGTTCCGGGGACAGAAATCAGCCCCAGCATTTT
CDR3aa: CASSSGDRNQPQHF

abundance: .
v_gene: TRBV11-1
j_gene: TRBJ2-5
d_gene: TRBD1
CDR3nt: TGTGCCAGCAGCTTAAGGACAGGGGGGCAAGAGACCCAGTACTTC
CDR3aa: CASSLRTGGQETQYF

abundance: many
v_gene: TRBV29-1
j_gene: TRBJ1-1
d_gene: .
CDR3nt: TGCAGCGTTGCGTATCTTCGAGCTTTCTTT
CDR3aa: CSVAYLRAFF

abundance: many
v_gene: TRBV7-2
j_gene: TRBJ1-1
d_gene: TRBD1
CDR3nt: TGTGCCAGCAGCCAAGGACAGGCTCTGGCTGCTTTCTTT
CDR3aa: CASSQGQALAAFF

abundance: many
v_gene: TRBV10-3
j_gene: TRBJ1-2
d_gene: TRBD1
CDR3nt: TGTGCCATCAGTGGGACAGGTCCTCCGTTAAACTATGGCTACACCTTC
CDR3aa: CAISGTGPPLNYGYTF

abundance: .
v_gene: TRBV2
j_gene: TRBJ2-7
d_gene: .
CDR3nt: TGTGCCAGCAGCGCGGGGCTAGCTAGCTACGAGCAGTACTTC
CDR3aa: CASSAGLASYEQYF

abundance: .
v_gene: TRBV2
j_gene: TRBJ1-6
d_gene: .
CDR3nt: TGTGCCAGCAGTTCGTGGAAACCGAGCTCCTATAATTCACCCCTCCACTTT
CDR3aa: CASSSWKPSSYNSPLHF

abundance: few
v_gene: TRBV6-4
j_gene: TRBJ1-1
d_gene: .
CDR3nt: TGTGCCAGCAGAAGAAAGGTGGGAACTGAAGCTTTCTTT
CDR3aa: CASRRKVGTEAFF

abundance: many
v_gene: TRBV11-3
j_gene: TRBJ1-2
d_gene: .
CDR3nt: TGTGCCAGCAGCCTCCGGCGCACGCCAAACTATGGCTACACCTTC
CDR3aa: CASSLRRTPNYGYTF

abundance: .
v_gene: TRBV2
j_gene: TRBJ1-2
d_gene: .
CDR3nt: TGTGCCAGCAGATACCGGGACACCTCAAACTATGGCTACACCTTC
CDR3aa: CASRYRDTSNYGYTF